A single T cell receptor (beta chain) is shown here with its context. Its matching antigen is unknown. The source of the sample is a study of cytomegalovirus exposure and HLA in healthy donors. General study findings and limits: Across donors, most TCRs were seen rarely, yet some public ones were widespread. Specificity of three CMV-associated chains for CMV antigens was verified in vitro.

TCRdb's table, derived via immunoSEQ multiplex PCR, lists solely in-frame clones and lacks some. The table shows some 220,000 clones, with around 90% occurring only once. This CDR3 is 14 amino acids long. Germline trimming cut 7 bases from V and 4 bases from J; bases unmatched to any gene: 8. Germline V lookup: CDR1 SGHTA, CDR2 FQGTGA. The chain couples TRBV7-3 to TRBJ1-1; TRBD1 agrees at 8 bases. The TCR comes from a woman aged 18-29 years in good health and CMV-seronegative. Sequenced material: PBMCs. In DNA form, the CDR3 reads TGTGCCAGCACCCTCGGACAGGGTACCACTGAAGCTTTCTTT. Amino acids: CASTLGQGTTEAFF.